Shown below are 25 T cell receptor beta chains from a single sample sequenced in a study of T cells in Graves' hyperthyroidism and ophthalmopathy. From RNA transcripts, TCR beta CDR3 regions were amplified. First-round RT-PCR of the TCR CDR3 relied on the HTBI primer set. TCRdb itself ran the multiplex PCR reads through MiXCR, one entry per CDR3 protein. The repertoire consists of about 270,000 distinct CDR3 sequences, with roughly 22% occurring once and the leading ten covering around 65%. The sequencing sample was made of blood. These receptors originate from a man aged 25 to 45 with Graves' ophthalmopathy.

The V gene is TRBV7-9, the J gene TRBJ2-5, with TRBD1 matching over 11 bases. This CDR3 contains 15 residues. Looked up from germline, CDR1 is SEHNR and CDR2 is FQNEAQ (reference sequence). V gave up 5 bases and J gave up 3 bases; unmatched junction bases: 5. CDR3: CASSNRDRGEETQYF. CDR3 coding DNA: TGTGCCAGCAGCAACCGGGACAGGGGGGAAGAGACCCAGTACTTC.

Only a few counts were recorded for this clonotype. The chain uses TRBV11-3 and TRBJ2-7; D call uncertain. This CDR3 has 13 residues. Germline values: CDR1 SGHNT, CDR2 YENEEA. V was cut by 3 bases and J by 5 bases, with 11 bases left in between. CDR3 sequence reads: CASSFLTPDEQYF. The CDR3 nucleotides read TGTGCCAGCAGCTTCCTCACCCCGGACGAGCAGTACTTC.

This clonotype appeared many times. In nucleotides, the CDR3 is TGTGCCAGCAGCTTAATGAACAGGGGGCATGGCTACACCTTC. Its translation: CASSLMNRGHGYTF. V usage is TRBV7-9 and J usage is TRBJ1-2; 9 bases are a match to TRBD1. The germline V gene has CDR1 SEHNR and CDR2 FQNEAQ (reference sequence). The J segment lost 6 bases and the V segment lost 2 bases, leaving 4 bases of the junction unmatched. The CDR3 runs to 14 residues.

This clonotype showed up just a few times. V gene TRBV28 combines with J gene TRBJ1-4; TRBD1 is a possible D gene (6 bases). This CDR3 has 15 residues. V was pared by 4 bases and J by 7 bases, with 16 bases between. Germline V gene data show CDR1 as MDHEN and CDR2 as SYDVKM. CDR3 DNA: TGTGCCAGCAGTTCCTGGACAGACTTTCTTGAAAAACTGTTTTTT. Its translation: CASSSWTDFLEKLFF.

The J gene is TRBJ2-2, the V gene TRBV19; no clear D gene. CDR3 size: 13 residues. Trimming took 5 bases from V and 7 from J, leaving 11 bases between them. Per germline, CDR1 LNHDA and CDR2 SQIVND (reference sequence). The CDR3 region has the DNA TGTGCCAGTAGTCGGCAGACGATCGGGGAGCTGTTTTTT. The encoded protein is CASSRQTIGELFF.

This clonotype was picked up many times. CDR3 sequence reads: CASSSMGGYGYTF. Here the CDR3 DNA reads TGCGCCAGCAGCTCTATGGGGGGATATGGCTACACCTTC. The gene calls are TRBV5-1 and TRBJ1-2; weak D call: TRBD1 (5 bases). V was trimmed by 3 bases and J by 5 bases, leaving 11 bases between them. Germline CDR1 reads SGHRS; CDR2 reads YFSETQ. This CDR3 has 13 residues.

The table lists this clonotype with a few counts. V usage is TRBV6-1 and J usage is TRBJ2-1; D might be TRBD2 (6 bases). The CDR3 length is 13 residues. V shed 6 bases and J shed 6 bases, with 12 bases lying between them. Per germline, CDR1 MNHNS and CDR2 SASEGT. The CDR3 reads CASSPWRGNEQFF. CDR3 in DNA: TGTGCCAGCAGCCCTTGGCGGGGCAATGAGCAGTTCTTC.

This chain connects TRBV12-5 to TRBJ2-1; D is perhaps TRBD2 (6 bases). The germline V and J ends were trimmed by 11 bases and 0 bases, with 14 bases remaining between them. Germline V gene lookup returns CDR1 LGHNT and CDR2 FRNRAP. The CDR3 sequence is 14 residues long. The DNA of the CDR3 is TGTGCTGCTTTAGTGGGGGGCTCCTACAATGAGCAGTTCTTC. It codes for CAALVGGSYNEQFF. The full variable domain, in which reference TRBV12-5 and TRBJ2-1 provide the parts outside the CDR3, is DARVTQTPRHKVTEMGQEVTMRCQPILGHNTVFWYRQTMMQGLELLAYFRNRAPLDDSGMPKDRFSAEMPDATLATLKIQPSEPRDSAVYFCAALVGGSYNEQFFGPGTRLTVL.

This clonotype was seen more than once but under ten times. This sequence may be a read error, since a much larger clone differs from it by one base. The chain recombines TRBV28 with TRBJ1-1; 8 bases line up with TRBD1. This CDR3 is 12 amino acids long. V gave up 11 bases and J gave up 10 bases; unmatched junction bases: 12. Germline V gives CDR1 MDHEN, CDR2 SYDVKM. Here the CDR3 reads CAGNLRTGRAFF. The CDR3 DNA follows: TGTGCCGGCAACCTGCGGACAGGGAGAGCTTTCTTT.

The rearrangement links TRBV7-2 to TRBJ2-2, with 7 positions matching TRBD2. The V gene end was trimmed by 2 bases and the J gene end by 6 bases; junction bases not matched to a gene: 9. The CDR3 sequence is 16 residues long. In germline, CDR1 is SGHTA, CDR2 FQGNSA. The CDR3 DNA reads TGTGCCAGCAGCTTACTGCTAGCGGACGGCGCCGGGGAGCTGTTTTTT. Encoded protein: CASSLLLADGAGELFF.

The CDR3 loop is CASSQGQGGTYEQYF. CDR3 nucleotide sequence: TGCGCCAGCAGCCAAGGACAGGGTGGTACCTACGAGCAGTACTTC. The V call is TRBV4-1, the J call TRBJ2-7, with TRBD1 matching 7 bases. The CDR3 extends over 15 amino acids. V gave up 1 base and J gave up 2 bases; unmatched junction bases: 5. CDR1 and CDR2 from the germline V gene are MGHRA and YSYEKL.

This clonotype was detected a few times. The CDR3 loop reads CASSLLDRGNQPQHF. The CDR3 DNA reads TGTGCCAGCAGCTTATTGGACCGTGGCAATCAGCCCCAGCATTTT. The genes are TRBV7-2 and TRBJ1-5, with D uncertain. The CDR3 length is 15 residues. Trimming removed 2 bases from V and 2 bases from J, with 10 bases in between. CDR1 is SGHTA, CDR2 FQGNSA, per germline. The full variable domain, completed using reference TRBV7-2 and TRBJ1-5, is GAGVSQSPSNKVTEKGKDVELRCDPISGHTALYWYRQSLGQGLEFLIYFQGNSAPDKSGLPSDRFSAERTGGSVSTLTIQRTQQEDSAVYLCASSLLDRGNQPQHFGDGTRLSIL.

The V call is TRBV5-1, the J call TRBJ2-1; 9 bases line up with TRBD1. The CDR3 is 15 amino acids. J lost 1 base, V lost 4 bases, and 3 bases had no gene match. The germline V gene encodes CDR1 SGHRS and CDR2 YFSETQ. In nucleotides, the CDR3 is TGCGCCAGCAGCCAAGGGACAGGGTCCTACAATGAGCAGTTCTTC. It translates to CASSQGTGSYNEQFF.

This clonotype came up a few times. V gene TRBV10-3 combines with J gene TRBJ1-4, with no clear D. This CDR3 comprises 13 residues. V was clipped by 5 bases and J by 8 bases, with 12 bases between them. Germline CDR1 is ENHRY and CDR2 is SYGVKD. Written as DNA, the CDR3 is TGTGCCATCAGTTACCAACGATGGGAAAAACTGTTTTTT. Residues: CAISYQRWEKLFF.

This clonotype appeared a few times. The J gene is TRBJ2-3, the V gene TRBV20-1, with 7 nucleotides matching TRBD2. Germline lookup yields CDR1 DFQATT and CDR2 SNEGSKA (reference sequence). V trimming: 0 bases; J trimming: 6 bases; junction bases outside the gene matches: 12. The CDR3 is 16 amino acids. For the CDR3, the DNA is TGCAGTGCTAGAGATCGGCTAGCGGCCGAGTCGGATACGCAGTATTTT. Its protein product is CSARDRLAAESDTQYF.

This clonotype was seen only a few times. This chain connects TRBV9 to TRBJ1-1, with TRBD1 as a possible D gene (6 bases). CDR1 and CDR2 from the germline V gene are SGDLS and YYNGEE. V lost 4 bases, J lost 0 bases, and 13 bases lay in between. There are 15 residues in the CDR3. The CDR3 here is CASSRRDKMNTEAFF. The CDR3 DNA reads TGTGCCAGCAGCAGACGGGACAAGATGAACACTGAAGCTTTCTTT. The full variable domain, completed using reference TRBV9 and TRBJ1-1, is DSGVTQTPKHLITATGQRVTLRCSPRSGDLSVYWYQQSLDQGLQFLIQYYNGEERAKGNILERFSAQQFPDLHSELNLSSLELGDSALYFCASSRRDKMNTEAFFGQGTRLTVV.

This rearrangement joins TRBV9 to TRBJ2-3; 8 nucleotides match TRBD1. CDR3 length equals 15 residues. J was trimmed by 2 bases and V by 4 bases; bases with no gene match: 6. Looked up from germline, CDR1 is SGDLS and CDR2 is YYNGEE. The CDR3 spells CASSSDRVDTDTQYF. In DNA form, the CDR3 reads TGTGCCAGCAGCTCGGACAGGGTTGACACAGATACGCAGTATTTT.

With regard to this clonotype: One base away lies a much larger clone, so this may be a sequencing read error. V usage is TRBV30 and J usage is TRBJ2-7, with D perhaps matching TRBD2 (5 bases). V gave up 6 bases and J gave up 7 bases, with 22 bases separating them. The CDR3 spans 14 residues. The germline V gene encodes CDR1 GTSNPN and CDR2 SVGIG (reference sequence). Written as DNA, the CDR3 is TGTGCCTGCCAAACCCCGGGGATCTCGGGAGAGCAGTACTTC. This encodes CACQTPGISGEQYF. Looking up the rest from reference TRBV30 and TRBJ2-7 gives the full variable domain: SQTIHQWPATLVQPVGSPLSLECTVEGTSNPNLYWYRQAAGRGLQLLFYSVGIGQISSEVPQNLSASRPQDRQFILSSKKLLLSDSGFYLCACQTPGISGEQYFGPGTRLTVT.

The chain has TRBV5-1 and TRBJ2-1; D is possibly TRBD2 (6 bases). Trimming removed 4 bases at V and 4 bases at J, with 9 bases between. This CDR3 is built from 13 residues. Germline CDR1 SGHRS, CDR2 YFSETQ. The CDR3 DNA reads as TGCGCCAGCAGCATCGGGACTTACAATGAGCAGTTCTTC. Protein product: CASSIGTYNEQFF.

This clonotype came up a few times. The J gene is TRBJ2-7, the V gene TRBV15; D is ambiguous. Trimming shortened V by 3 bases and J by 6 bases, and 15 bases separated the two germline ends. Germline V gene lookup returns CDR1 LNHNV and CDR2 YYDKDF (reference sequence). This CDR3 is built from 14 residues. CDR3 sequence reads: CATSRQISGVEQYF. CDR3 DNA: TGTGCCACCAGCAGGCAAATCTCGGGTGTCGAGCAGTACTTC.

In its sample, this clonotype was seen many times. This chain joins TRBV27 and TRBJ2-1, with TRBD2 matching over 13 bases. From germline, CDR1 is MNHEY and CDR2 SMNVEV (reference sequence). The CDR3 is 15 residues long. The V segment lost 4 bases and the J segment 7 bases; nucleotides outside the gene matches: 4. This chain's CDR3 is CASSSGTSGDNEQFF. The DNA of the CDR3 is TGTGCCAGCAGTTCCGGGACTAGCGGGGATAATGAGCAGTTCTTC.

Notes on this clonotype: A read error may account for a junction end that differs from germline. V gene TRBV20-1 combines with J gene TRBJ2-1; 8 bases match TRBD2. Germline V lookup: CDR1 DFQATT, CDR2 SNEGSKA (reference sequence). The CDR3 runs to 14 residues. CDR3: CSARDQSGSNEQCF. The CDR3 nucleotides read TGCAGTGCTAGAGATCAGAGCGGGAGTAATGAGCAGTGCTTC.

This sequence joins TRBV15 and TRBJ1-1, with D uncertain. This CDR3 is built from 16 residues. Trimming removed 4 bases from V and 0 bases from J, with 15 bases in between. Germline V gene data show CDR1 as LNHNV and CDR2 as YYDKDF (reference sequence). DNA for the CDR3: TGTGCCACCAGCACCCGTAAGCCGGGCATGAACACTGAAGCTTTCTTT. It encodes CATSTRKPGMNTEAFF.

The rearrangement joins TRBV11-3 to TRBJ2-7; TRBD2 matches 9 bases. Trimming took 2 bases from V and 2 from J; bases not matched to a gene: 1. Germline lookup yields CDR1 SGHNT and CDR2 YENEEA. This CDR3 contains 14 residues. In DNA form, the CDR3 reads TGTGCCAGCAGCTTACGCGGGAGGGCCTACGAGCAGTACTTC. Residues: CASSLRGRAYEQYF.

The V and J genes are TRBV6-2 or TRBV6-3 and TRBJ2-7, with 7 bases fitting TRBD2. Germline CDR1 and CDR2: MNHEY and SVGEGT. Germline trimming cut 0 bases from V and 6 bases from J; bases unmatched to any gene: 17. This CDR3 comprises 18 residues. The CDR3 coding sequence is TGTGCCAGCAGTTACTCGTTCCTGAGCGGGACTAACCCGGGCGAGCAGTACTTC. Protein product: CASSYSFLSGTNPGEQYF.